This record concerns one TCR beta chain sequence. Its antigen is unidentified. The sample originates from a study of blood T cells in healthy people across ages. A J-beta primer mix and a sample-barcoded 5' primer were used in a second PCR of about 7 to 12 cycles. MiXCR, applied by TCRdb to the 5' RACE reads, yields one record per CDR3 protein. The sample carries some 1.5 million distinct CDR3 sequences, 25% to 30% recorded once. Findings and limits, study-wide: Fewer expanded clones and more diversity marked long-lived versus aged donors.

CDR3 length: 14 residues. Germline CDR1 is DFQATT and CDR2 is SNEGSKA (reference sequence). The V gene end was trimmed by 3 bases and the J gene end by 6 bases; junction bases not matched to a gene: 7. For every donor, a draw yielded around 9.4 milliliters of peripheral blood. The TCR comes from a young woman in good health. The J gene is TRBJ2-1, the V gene TRBV20-1, with TRBD1 matching 8 bases. Sequenced material: blood. DNA of the CDR3: TGCAGTGCTAGCGGACAGGGCCCCCCCAATGAGCAGTTCTTC. Protein product: CSASGQGPPNEQFF.